The clone carrying this T cell receptor beta chain was counted a single time. The junction shows a germline mismatch at one end, possibly a read error. Followed longitudinally, the Seattle patients had been enrolled during active infection. The data belong to a study of blood T cell repertoires in COVID-19. Across the whole study: COVID-19 samples from acute and convalescent phases originated in the United States, Italy and Spain. The cDNA or gDNA used as material had been derived from T cells, B-cell-depleted T cells, or PBMCs.

This CDR3 spans 15 amino acids. CDR1 and CDR2 (germline): MNHEY, SMNVEV (reference sequence). Original processing notes: Nucleated cell counts were estimated from reference gene primer amplification. Generated by immunoSEQ multiplex PCR, the TCRdb table keeps only in-frame clones and is missing some. V and J calls and clone size come straight from that table; D and trimming were deduced from the DNA. The sample lists fewer than 200,000 clones; roughly 88% were seen once. The sequenced sample was peripheral blood. The receptor was isolated from a man aged 18 to 30 with COVID-19, enrolled during active disease. The V call is TRBV27, the J call TRBJ1-4, with 7 bases matching TRBD1. The CDR3 nucleotides read TGTGCCAGCAGTACAACAGGGGCGGGGAGCGAAAAACTGCTTTTT. As protein: CASSTTGAGSEKLLF.